This T cell receptor beta chain was recorded in a study of blood T cell repertoires in COVID-19 (TCRdb year 2020). About the full investigation: Collaborator samples came from the United States, Italy and Spain and covered acute and convalescent phases of COVID-19. The prospective study material was composed of cDNA or gDNA derived from T cells, B-cell-depleted T cells, or PBMCs. Deeply sampled blood TCRbeta repertoires from subjects exposed to, actively infected with, or recovered from COVID-19 were included in the dataset. The repertoires were released in a freely available public database meant as a resource for research on the immune response to SARS-CoV-2. The samples were drawn from two sources: the first 160 participants of the ongoing ImmuneRACE study, and 1,254 subjects contributed by 6 global collaborators. Sample metadata almost always included a de-identified subject ID, COVID-19 status, age in years and sex. Where available, HLA class I and class II types were taken from metadata supplied by the sample provider and were not determined by assay-based typing. General study outcomes and caveats: The quantity of clinical and demographic metadata differed by source and by participant and was supplied without curation.

Collaborating institutions collected whole blood in K2EDTA tubes following their own protocols. For TCRbeta analysis, collaborators shipped samples in one of three forms: frozen whole blood, isolated PBMCs, or DNA extracted from either of those sample types. A remark on this clone: It lacks a known antigen. No per-base quality is available; no much larger clone lies one base away.

Taken from the germline V gene, the CDR1 and CDR2 loops are SGHVS and FQNEAQ. From the cysteine through the phenylalanine, the CDR3 covers 14 amino acids. The only DNA kept is the CDR3, 42 bases in frame from the first base. V sheds 2 bases and J sheds 0 bases, leaving 7 bases between their ends. TCRbeta CDR3 regions were amplified from genomic DNA using the immunoSEQ Assay, a bias-controlled multiplex PCR. In the original analysis: Nucleated cell counts per sample were estimated from amplification of reference gene primers within the assay. To quantify the absolute abundance of each unique TCRbeta CDR3 rearrangement, sequence reads were collapsed and filtered. For each sample, productive Simpson clonality was calculated as the square root of Simpson's diversity index across productive rearrangements. In its TCRdb copy, this immuneACCESS table keeps in-frame sequences only and misses some clones. Where compared with another copy, unresolved V genes explain less than half of these, and the others have no known cause. Clone size and V and J calls were adopted from that table, with D and trimming inferred from the DNA. This sample holds approximately 260,000 clones; 84% were observed only once. The ten largest clones take up 8% to 9.5% of the sample.

This TCR was sampled from a human donor in a cohort sampled during active COVID-19. The V and J genes are TRBV7-8 and TRBJ1-1; the D gene cannot be named for sure. Sequencing input: peripheral blood. The DNA is TGTGCCAGCAGCTTACTTAATCTGAACACTGAAGCTTTCTTT. Translation gives CASSLLNLNTEAFF.